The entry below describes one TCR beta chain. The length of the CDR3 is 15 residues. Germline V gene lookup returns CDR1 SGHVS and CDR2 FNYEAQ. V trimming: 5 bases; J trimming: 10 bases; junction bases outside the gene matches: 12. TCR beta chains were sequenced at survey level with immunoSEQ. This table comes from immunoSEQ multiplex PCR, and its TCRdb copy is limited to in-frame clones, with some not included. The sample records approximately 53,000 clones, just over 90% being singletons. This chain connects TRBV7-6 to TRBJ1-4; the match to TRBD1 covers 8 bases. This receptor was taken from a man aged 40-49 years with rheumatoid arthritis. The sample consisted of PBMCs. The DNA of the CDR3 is TGTGCCAGCAGCCTCGAGGACAGGGTCCGGGGAAAACTGTTTTTT. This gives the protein CASSLEDRVRGKLFF.